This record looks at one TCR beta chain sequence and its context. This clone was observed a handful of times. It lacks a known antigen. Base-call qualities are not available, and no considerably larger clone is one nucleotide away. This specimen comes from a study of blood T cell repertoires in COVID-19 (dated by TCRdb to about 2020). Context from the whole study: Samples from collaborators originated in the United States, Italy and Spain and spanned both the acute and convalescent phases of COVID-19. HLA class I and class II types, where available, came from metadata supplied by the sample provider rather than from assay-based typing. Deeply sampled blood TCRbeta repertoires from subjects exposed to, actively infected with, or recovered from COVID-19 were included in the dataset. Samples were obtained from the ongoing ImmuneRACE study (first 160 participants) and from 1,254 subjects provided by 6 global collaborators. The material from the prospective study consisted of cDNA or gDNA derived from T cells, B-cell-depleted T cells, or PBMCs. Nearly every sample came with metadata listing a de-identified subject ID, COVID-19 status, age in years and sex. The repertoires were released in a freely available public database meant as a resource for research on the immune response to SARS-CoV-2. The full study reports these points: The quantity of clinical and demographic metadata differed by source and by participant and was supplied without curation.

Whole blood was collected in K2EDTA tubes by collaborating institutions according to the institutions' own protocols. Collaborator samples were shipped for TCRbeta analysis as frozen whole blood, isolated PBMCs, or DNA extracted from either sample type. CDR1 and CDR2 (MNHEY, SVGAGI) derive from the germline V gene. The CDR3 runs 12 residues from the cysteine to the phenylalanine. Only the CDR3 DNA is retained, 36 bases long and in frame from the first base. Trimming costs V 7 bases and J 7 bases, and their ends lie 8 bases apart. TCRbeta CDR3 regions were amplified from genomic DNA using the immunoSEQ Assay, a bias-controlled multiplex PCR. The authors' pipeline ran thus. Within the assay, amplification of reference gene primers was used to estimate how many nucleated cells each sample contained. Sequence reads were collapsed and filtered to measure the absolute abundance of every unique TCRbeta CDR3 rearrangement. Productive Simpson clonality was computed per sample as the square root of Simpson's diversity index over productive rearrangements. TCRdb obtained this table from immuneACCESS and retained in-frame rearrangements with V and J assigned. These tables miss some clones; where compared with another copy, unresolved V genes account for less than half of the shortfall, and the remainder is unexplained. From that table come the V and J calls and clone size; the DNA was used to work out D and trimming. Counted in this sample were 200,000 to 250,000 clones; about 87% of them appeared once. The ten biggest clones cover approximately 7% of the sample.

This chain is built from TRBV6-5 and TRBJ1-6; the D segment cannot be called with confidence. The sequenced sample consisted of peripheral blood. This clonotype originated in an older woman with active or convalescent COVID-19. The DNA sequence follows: TGTGCCAGCAAGGCGGGGAATTCACCCCTCCACTTT. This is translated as CASKAGNSPLHF.